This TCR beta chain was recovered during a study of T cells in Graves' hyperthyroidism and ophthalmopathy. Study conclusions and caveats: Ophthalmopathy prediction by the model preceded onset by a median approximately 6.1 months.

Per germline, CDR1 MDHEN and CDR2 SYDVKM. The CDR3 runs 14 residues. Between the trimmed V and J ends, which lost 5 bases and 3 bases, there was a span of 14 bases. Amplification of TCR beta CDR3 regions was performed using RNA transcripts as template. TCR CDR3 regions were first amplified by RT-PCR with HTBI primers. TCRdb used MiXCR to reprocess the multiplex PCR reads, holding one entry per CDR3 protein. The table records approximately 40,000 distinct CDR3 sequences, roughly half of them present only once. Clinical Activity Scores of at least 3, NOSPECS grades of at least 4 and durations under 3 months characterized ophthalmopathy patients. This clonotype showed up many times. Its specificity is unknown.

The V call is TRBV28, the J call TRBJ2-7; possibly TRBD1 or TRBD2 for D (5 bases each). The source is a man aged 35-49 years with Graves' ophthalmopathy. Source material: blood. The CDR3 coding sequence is TGTGCCAGCAGTCCTCGGGGCACCCGCTACGAGCAGTACTTC. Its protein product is CASSPRGTRYEQYF.